This TCR beta chain was identified during a study of blood T cell repertoires in COVID-19. Study-wide background: In each case, the material was cDNA or gDNA derived from T cells, B-cell-depleted T cells, or PBMCs.

Original data processing: Using reference gene primer amplification, nucleated cell counts were estimated. Method: immunoSEQ multiplex PCR; TCRdb's copy keeps in-frame clones and lacks some. V, J and clone size derive from that table, while D and trimming were established from the DNA sequence. The profile shows around 470,000 clones, roughly 91% of them singletons. Those who participated ranged in age from roughly 18 to 89 years and resided in under 25 US areas. Recovered status in Cohort 3 required two negative PCRs, clearance, or symptom resolution. This clone was recorded a few times. Between the trimmed V and J ends, which lost 0 bases and 7 bases, there was a span of 13 bases. Germline assignment: CDR1 SGDLS and CDR2 YYNGEE. The CDR3 is 15 residues long.

Sample: PBMCs or T cells enriched from blood (not recorded which). The receptor was derived from a man in his late teens or twenties who had recovered from COVID-19. The chain links TRBV9 to TRBJ1-4; D unclear. The CDR3 reads CASSVEGGLLEKLFF. The CDR3 DNA sequence: TGTGCCAGCAGCGTAGAAGGTGGGCTACTTGAAAAACTGTTTTTT.